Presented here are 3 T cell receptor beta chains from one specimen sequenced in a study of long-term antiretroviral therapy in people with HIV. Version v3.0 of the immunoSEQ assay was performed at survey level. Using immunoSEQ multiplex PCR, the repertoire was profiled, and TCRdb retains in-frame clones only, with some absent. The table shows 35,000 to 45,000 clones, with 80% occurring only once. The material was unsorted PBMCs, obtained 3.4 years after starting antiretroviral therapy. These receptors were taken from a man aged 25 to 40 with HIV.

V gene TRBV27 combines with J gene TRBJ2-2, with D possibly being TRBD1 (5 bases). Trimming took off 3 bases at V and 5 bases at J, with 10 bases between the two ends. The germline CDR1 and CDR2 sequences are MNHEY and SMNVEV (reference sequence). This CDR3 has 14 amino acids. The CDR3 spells CASSFFRGTGELFF. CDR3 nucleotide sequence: TGTGCCAGCAGTTTTTTTAGGGGAACCGGGGAGCTGTTTTTT.

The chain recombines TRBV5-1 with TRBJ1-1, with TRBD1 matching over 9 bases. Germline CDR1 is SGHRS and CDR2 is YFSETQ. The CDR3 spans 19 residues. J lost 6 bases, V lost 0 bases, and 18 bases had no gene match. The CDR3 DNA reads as TGCGCCAGCAGCTTGGGGTTGGGGCGGACAGGGGCGAAAGAGGCTGAAGCTTTCTTT. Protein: CASSLGLGRTGAKEAEAFF.

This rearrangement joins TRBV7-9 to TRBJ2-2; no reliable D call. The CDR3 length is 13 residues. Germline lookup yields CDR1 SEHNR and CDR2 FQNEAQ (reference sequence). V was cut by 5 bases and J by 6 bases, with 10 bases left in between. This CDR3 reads CASSHYPPGELFF. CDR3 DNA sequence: TGTGCCAGCAGCCACTATCCCCCCGGGGAGCTGTTTTTT.